The TCR beta chain described here comes from a study of patients and donors after allogeneic stem cell transplantation. One entry per CDR3 protein, called by TCRdb with MiXCR from the RT-PCR reads. The repertoire has roughly 960,000 distinct CDR3 sequences, about a sixth of them found once; the top ten carry 6%. V lost 2 bases to trimming and J lost 0 bases, with 11 bases between them. CDR3 length: 16 residues. Germline CDR1 is SGHTA and CDR2 is FQGNSA. This sequence joins TRBV7-2 and TRBJ2-1, with D perhaps matching TRBD2 (6 bases). This TCR was recovered from a human donor who was either an allogeneic HSCT recipient or a stem cell or donor lymphocyte infusion donor (not recorded which). It is not recorded whose cells these are; they may come from a transplant donor. What was sequenced was blood, either unsorted or a sorted T cell fraction (not recorded which). CDR3 protein: CASSLFRGSSYNEQFF. For the CDR3, the DNA is TGTGCCAGCAGCTTATTCCGGGGGAGCTCCTACAATGAGCAGTTCTTC.